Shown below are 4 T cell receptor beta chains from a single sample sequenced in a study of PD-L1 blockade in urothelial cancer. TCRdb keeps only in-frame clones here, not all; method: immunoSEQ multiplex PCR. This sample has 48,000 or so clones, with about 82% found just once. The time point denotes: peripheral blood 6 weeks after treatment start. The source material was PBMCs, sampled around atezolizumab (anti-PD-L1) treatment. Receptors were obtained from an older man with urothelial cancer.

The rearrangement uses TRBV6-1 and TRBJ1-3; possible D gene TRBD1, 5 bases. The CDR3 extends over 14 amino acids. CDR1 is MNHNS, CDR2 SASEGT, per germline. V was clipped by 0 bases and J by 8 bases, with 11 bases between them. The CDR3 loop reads CASSEALRAHTIYF. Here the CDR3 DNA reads TGTGCCAGCAGTGAAGCGCTCAGGGCTCACACCATATATTTT.

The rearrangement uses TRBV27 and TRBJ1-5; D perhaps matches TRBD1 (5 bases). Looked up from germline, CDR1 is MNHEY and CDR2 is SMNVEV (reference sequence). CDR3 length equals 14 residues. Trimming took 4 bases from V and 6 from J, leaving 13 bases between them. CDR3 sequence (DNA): TGTGCCAGCAGTTATGTCGGGGGGAGTCAGCCCCAGCATTTT. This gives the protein CASSYVGGSQPQHF.

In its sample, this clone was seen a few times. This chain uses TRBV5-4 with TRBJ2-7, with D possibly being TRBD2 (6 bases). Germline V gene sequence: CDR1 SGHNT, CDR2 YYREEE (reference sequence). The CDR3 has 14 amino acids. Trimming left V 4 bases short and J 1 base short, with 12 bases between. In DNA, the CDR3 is TGTGCCAGCAGCGCCCGCGGGGAATCCTACGAGCAGTACTTC. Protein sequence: CASSARGESYEQYF.

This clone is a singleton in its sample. In DNA form, the CDR3 reads TGCAGCGTTGCGATAAAAGGACAGGGGACCTCCTACGAGCAGTACTTC. Translating it yields CSVAIKGQGTSYEQYF. The rearrangement uses TRBV29-1 and TRBJ2-7; TRBD1 matches 9 bases. CDR3 length: 16 amino acids. Germline CDR1 is SQVTM and CDR2 is ANQGSEA. Trimming removed 4 bases from V and 0 bases from J; junction bases left unmatched: 10.